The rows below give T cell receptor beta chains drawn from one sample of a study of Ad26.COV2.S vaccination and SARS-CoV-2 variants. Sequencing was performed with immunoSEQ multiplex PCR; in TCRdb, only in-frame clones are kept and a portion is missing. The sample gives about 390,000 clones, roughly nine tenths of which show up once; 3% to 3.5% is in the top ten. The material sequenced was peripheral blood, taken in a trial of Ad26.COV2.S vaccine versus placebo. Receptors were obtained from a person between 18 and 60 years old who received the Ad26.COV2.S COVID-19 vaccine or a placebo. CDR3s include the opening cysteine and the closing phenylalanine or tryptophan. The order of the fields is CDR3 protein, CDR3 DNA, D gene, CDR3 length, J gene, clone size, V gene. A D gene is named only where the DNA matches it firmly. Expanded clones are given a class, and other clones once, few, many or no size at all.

CDR3aa: CATSRGPYGYTF; CDR3nt: TGTGCCACCAGTCGGGGGCCCTATGGCTACACCTTC; d_gene: .; len: 12; j_gene: TRBJ1-2; abundance: few; v_gene: TRBV24-1
CDR3aa: CASAPANRVQETQYF; CDR3nt: TGTGCCAGCGCGCCCGCCAACAGGGTCCAAGAGACCCAGTACTTC; d_gene: .; len: 15; j_gene: TRBJ2-5; abundance: .; v_gene: TRBV5-4
CDR3aa: CASRGTSGGANTGELFF; CDR3nt: TGTGCCAGCAGGGGGACTAGCGGGGGTGCGAACACCGGGGAGCTGTTTTTT; d_gene: TRBD2; len: 17; j_gene: TRBJ2-2; abundance: few; v_gene: TRBV27
CDR3aa: CASSPTGATGELFF; CDR3nt: TGCGCCAGCAGCCCTACGGGGGCCACCGGGGAGCTGTTTTTT; d_gene: .; len: 14; j_gene: TRBJ2-2; abundance: .; v_gene: TRBV5-1
CDR3aa: CASSWTGEGTQYF; CDR3nt: TGTGCCAGCAGCTGGACGGGGGAAGGGACCCAGTACTTC; d_gene: .; len: 13; j_gene: TRBJ2-5; abundance: .; v_gene: TRBV7-8
CDR3aa: CASSEGRNSPLHF; CDR3nt: TGTGCCAGCAGTGAAGGGAGGAATTCACCCCTCCACTTT; d_gene: .; len: 13; j_gene: TRBJ1-6; abundance: .; v_gene: TRBV6-1
CDR3aa: CASSLDRGVYGYTF; CDR3nt: TGTGCCAGCAGCTTAGACAGGGGTGTCTATGGCTACACCTTC; d_gene: .; len: 14; j_gene: TRBJ1-2; abundance: .; v_gene: TRBV11-2
CDR3aa: CASSFLRDGGYEQYF; CDR3nt: TGTGCCAGCAGCTTCCTCCGGGACGGAGGCTACGAGCAGTACTTC; d_gene: .; len: 15; j_gene: TRBJ2-7; abundance: few; v_gene: TRBV7-9
CDR3aa: CASSQRTGPNEKLFF; CDR3nt: TGCGCCAGCAGCCAACGGACAGGGCCTAATGAAAAACTGTTTTTT; d_gene: TRBD1; len: 15; j_gene: TRBJ1-4; abundance: .; v_gene: TRBV4-1
CDR3aa: CATSSPGVAGQDTQYF; CDR3nt: TGTGCCACCAGCAGCCCCGGGGTAGCGGGGCAAGATACGCAGTATTTT; d_gene: TRBD2; len: 16; j_gene: TRBJ2-3; abundance: once; v_gene: TRBV15
CDR3aa: CASSTRTEAKNIQYF; CDR3nt: TGTGCCAGTAGTACACGCACGGAAGCCAAAAACATTCAGTACTTC; d_gene: .; len: 15; j_gene: TRBJ2-4; abundance: .; v_gene: TRBV19
CDR3aa: CASSPRHDAGELFF; CDR3nt: TGTGCCAGCTCACCACGGCATGACGCCGGGGAGCTGTTTTTT; d_gene: .; len: 14; j_gene: TRBJ2-2; abundance: .; v_gene: TRBV18
CDR3aa: CASSASGGYIYEQYF; CDR3nt: TGTGCCAGCAGTGCTAGCGGGGGTTACATCTACGAGCAGTACTTC; d_gene: TRBD2; len: 15; j_gene: TRBJ2-7; abundance: .; v_gene: TRBV2
CDR3aa: CASSLSRQGDNYGYTF; CDR3nt: TGTGCCAGCAGCCTATCACGACAGGGGGATAACTATGGCTACACCTTC; d_gene: TRBD1; len: 16; j_gene: TRBJ1-2; abundance: once; v_gene: TRBV5-4
CDR3aa: CASSSFRRGLTDTQYF; CDR3nt: TGTGCCAGCAGTTCCTTTCGTAGGGGACTAACAGATACGCAGTATTTT; d_gene: TRBD2; len: 16; j_gene: TRBJ2-3; abundance: .; v_gene: TRBV28
CDR3aa: CAISESEKLFF; CDR3nt: TGTGCCATCAGTGAGTCGGAAAAACTGTTTTTT; d_gene: .; len: 11; j_gene: TRBJ1-4; abundance: .; v_gene: TRBV10-3
CDR3aa: CASSDQTDTEAFF; CDR3nt: TGTGCCAGCAGCGACCAGACTGACACTGAAGCTTTCTTT; d_gene: .; len: 13; j_gene: TRBJ1-1; abundance: .; v_gene: TRBV7-6
CDR3aa: CASSLAGGFGNTIYF; CDR3nt: TGCGCCAGCAGCTTGGCCGGAGGGTTTGGAAACACCATATATTTT; d_gene: .; len: 15; j_gene: TRBJ1-3; abundance: once; v_gene: TRBV5-1
CDR3aa: CASSILKTSGGAHEQFF; CDR3nt: TGTGCCAGCAGCATCCTAAAGACTAGCGGGGGGGCCCATGAGCAGTTCTTC; d_gene: .; len: 17; j_gene: TRBJ2-1; abundance: .; v_gene: TRBV12-1
CDR3aa: CASSSSYRRDKLSTDTQYF; CDR3nt: TGTGCCAGCAGCTCCTCATACCGGCGGGACAAACTAAGCACAGATACGCAGTATTTT; d_gene: .; len: 19; j_gene: TRBJ2-3; abundance: .; v_gene: TRBV7-9
CDR3aa: CASSPTGKNNEKLFF; CDR3nt: TGTGCCAGCAGTCCCACAGGGAAAAATAATGAAAAACTGTTTTTT; d_gene: .; len: 15; j_gene: TRBJ1-4; abundance: .; v_gene: TRBV3-1/TRBV3-2
CDR3aa: CASSEGGTGAGNTIYF; CDR3nt: TGTGCCAGCAGTGAAGGAGGGACAGGGGCTGGAAACACCATATATTTT; d_gene: TRBD1; len: 16; j_gene: TRBJ1-3; abundance: .; v_gene: TRBV6-1
CDR3aa: CASSETVVSYNSPLHF; CDR3nt: TGTGCCAGCAGCGAGACCGTGGTTTCCTATAATTCACCCCTCCACTTT; d_gene: .; len: 16; j_gene: TRBJ1-6; abundance: few; v_gene: TRBV3-1/TRBV3-2
CDR3aa: CASRPSGNEQYF; CDR3nt: TGTGCCAGCAGACCCAGCGGGAACGAGCAGTACTTC; d_gene: TRBD2; len: 12; j_gene: TRBJ2-7; abundance: .; v_gene: TRBV12-3/TRBV12-4
CDR3aa: CASSLEGGNRNEKLFF; CDR3nt: TGCGCCAGCAGCTTGGAAGGGGGCAATCGTAATGAAAAACTGTTTTTT; d_gene: TRBD1; len: 16; j_gene: TRBJ1-4; abundance: .; v_gene: TRBV5-1
CDR3aa: CASSYRGLGTEAFF; CDR3nt: TGTGCCAGCAGTTACAGGGGGCTAGGAACTGAAGCTTTCTTT; d_gene: TRBD1; len: 14; j_gene: TRBJ1-1; abundance: .; v_gene: TRBV14
CDR3aa: CASSLSLGNGYTF; CDR3nt: TGTGCCAGCAGCTTGAGTCTAGGGAATGGCTACACCTTC; d_gene: .; len: 13; j_gene: TRBJ1-2; abundance: .; v_gene: TRBV7-6
CDR3aa: CASSLASRDFDF; CDR3nt: TGTGCCAGCAGCTTGGCCTCTCGGGACTTTGACTTC; d_gene: .; len: 12; j_gene: TRBJ2-5; abundance: .; v_gene: TRBV5-4
CDR3aa: CASSLVGTAGYGYTF; CDR3nt: TGTGCCAGCAGCTTGGTAGGGACAGCAGGATATGGCTACACCTTC; d_gene: TRBD1; len: 15; j_gene: TRBJ1-2; abundance: .; v_gene: TRBV5-4
CDR3aa: CATSNTSTGNNYGYTF; CDR3nt: TGTGCCACCAGCAATACCTCTACAGGGAATAACTATGGCTACACCTTC; d_gene: .; len: 16; j_gene: TRBJ1-2; abundance: .; v_gene: TRBV15
CDR3aa: CSVDEDIFRGQPAWYGYTF; CDR3nt: TGCAGCGTCGACGAAGATATATTCAGGGGACAACCCGCATGGTATGGCTACACCTTC; d_gene: .; len: 19; j_gene: TRBJ1-2; abundance: .; v_gene: TRBV29-1
CDR3aa: CASSLITEMNTEAFF; CDR3nt: TGTGCCAGCAGCTTAATCACAGAGATGAACACTGAAGCTTTCTTT; d_gene: .; len: 15; j_gene: TRBJ1-1; abundance: .; v_gene: TRBV7-9
CDR3aa: CASSPQGGNTEAFF; CDR3nt: TGTGCCAGTAGTCCTCAGGGGGGGAACACTGAAGCTTTCTTT; d_gene: TRBD1; len: 14; j_gene: TRBJ1-1; abundance: once; v_gene: TRBV19
CDR3aa: CASSEANTNTEAFF; CDR3nt: TGTGCCAGCAGTGAAGCAAATACGAACACTGAAGCTTTCTTT; d_gene: .; len: 14; j_gene: TRBJ1-1; abundance: .; v_gene: TRBV6-1
CDR3aa: CASSVGPKNEKLFF; CDR3nt: TGTGCCAGCTCAGTCGGACCGAAGAATGAAAAACTGTTTTTT; d_gene: .; len: 14; j_gene: TRBJ1-4; abundance: .; v_gene: TRBV18
CDR3aa: CASSLGRVGANVLTF; CDR3nt: TGTGCCAGCAGCTTAGGGAGGGTTGGGGCCAACGTCCTGACTTTC; d_gene: .; len: 15; j_gene: TRBJ2-6; abundance: .; v_gene: TRBV7-9
CDR3aa: CASSLVPGGDSPLHF; CDR3nt: TGTGCCAGCAGCTTAGTCCCAGGGGGCGATTCACCCCTCCACTTT; d_gene: TRBD1; len: 15; j_gene: TRBJ1-6; abundance: few; v_gene: TRBV7-6
CDR3aa: CASSLPGTDYEQYF; CDR3nt: TGTGCCAGCAGCTTACCCGGGACGGACTACGAGCAGTACTTC; d_gene: .; len: 14; j_gene: TRBJ2-7; abundance: few; v_gene: TRBV5-6
CDR3aa: CASSYLQITGELFF; CDR3nt: TGTGCCAGCAGTTATTTACAGATCACCGGGGAGCTGTTTTTT; d_gene: .; len: 14; j_gene: TRBJ2-2; abundance: .; v_gene: TRBV6-2/TRBV6-3
CDR3aa: CASRVGGSFDEQYF; CDR3nt: TGTGCCAGCCGCGTCGGGGGGTCCTTTGACGAGCAGTACTTC; d_gene: TRBD2; len: 14; j_gene: TRBJ2-7; abundance: .; v_gene: TRBV6-5
CDR3aa: CSVLNQGTINYGYTF; CDR3nt: TGCAGCGTTTTAAATCAAGGGACTATAAACTATGGCTACACCTTC; d_gene: .; len: 15; j_gene: TRBJ1-2; abundance: .; v_gene: TRBV29-1
CDR3aa: CASSDGMVGTEAFF; CDR3nt: TGTGCCAGCAGTGACGGAATGGTGGGCACTGAAGCTTTCTTT; d_gene: .; len: 14; j_gene: TRBJ1-1; abundance: .; v_gene: TRBV6-1
CDR3aa: CASSSGQSPGNTIYF; CDR3nt: TGTGCCAGCAGCTCAGGACAGAGCCCTGGAAACACCATATATTTT; d_gene: .; len: 15; j_gene: TRBJ1-3; abundance: .; v_gene: TRBV9
CDR3aa: CASSQHNGGLTGELFF; CDR3nt: TGTGCCAGCAGCCAACACAACGGGGGGCTAACCGGGGAGCTGTTTTTT; d_gene: .; len: 16; j_gene: TRBJ2-2; abundance: .; v_gene: TRBV3-1/TRBV3-2